The present T cell receptor (beta chain) was sequenced within a study of identical twins. Study-wide points: Whereas memory repertoires showed no such difference, abundant cord blood beta clonotypes carried fewer insertions. Recombination models fit unrelated individuals' TCR alpha sharing but underestimated twins'. Out-of-frame beta chain sequences displayed weaker excess sharing between twins.

This clonotype was found a few times. Antigen specificity is unknown. Through template switching, a universal primer site was introduced, and the cDNA contained unique molecular identifiers. From the 5' RACE reads, TCRdb called clonotypes with MiXCR, one entry per CDR3 protein. The sample lists about 530,000 distinct CDR3 sequences, 13% to 15% occurring once. The CDR3 spans 13 residues. V lost 2 bases and J lost 8, with 12 bases in between. Separately, the same data were catalogued under a study of yellow fever vaccine responses in identical twins.

This TCR was sampled from a woman between 18 and 29 years old in good health. The specimen sequenced was CD4+ T cells sorted from blood. The chain uses TRBV12-3 or TRBV12-4 and TRBJ1-2; no clear D. The CDR3 nucleotides are TGTGCCAGCAGTTTAAGCCAAAGGGCGGGCTACACCTTC. Translated: CASSLSQRAGYTF.